This entry is about one T cell receptor beta chain. Per the original methods: Estimation of nucleated cell counts was performed using reference gene primer amplification. Data came from immunoSEQ multiplex PCR; TCRdb stores just in-frame clones and leaves some out. That table furnishes V, J and clone size, whereas the DNA furnished D and trimming. The sample has about 59,000 clones; roughly 80% are singletons. CDR1 and CDR2 from the germline V gene are SGHDN and FVKESK. CDR3 length: 16 residues. With V trimmed by 7 bases and J by 8 bases, 13 bases remained unmatched. This specimen comes from a study of blood T cell repertoires in COVID-19. Across the whole study: From T cells, B-cell-depleted T cells, or PBMCs came the material, which was cDNA or gDNA.

The sequence came from a woman aged 45-60 years with active or convalescent COVID-19. This rearrangement joins TRBV14 to TRBJ2-1; 11 bases are shared with TRBD1. Source material: peripheral blood. The CDR3: CASKPRLGQGEDEQFF. CDR3 nucleotides: TGTGCCAGCAAACCACGTTTGGGACAGGGGGAGGATGAGCAGTTCTTC.